A single sample is the source of the 4 T cell receptor beta chains below, sequenced in a study of blood T cell repertoires in COVID-19 (dated by TCRdb to 2018 to 2021). The library came from the immunoSEQ multiplex PCR assay. TCRdb carries this immuneACCESS record with in-frame sequences only. Its versions omit some clonotypes, under half of them owing to an unresolved V gene in the studies checked, with the rest unexplained. For this sample there are under 85,000 clones; around 80% appear just once. Together, the top ten hold 8.5% to 14% of the sample. The sample was peripheral blood. These receptors were collected from a middle-aged man with acute or convalescent COVID-19.

CDR3 residues: CASSEAPQGFAYEQYF. The CDR3 nucleotides read TGTGCCAGCAGTGAAGCCCCCCAGGGTTTCGCCTACGAGCAGTACTTC. The chain links TRBV2 to TRBJ2-7; TRBD1 might be the D (5 bases). The V gene lost 0 bases and the J gene lost 2 bases, with 14 bases spanning the gap. Germline V gene lookup returns CDR1 SNHLY and CDR2 FYNNEI. This CDR3 has 16 amino acids.

This rearrangement joins TRBV24-1 to TRBJ2-2, with 10 bases matching TRBD1. Per the germline V gene, CDR1 is KGHDR and CDR2 is SFDVKD. With V trimmed by 4 bases and J by 7 bases, 5 bases remained unmatched. The CDR3 loop spans 15 amino acids. The chain's CDR3 is CATSDPRTGGGELFF. CDR3 DNA: TGTGCCACCAGTGACCCCCGGACAGGGGGCGGGGAGCTGTTTTTT.

The chain uses TRBV3-1 (or the pseudogene TRBV3-2) and TRBJ2-7; a weak D match, TRBD1 (6 bases). The CDR3 extends over 11 amino acids. The V gene's germline CDR1 is LGHDT and CDR2 YNNKEL (reference sequence). V was clipped by 6 bases and J by 6 bases, with 9 bases between them. The CDR3 sequence: CASRLGGEQYF. The CDR3 DNA reads as TGTGCCAGCAGATTAGGGGGCGAGCAGTACTTC.

The CDR3 here is CASSQDRYRAQETQYF. CDR3 bases: TGCGCCAGCAGCCAAGATAGGTACAGGGCCCAAGAGACCCAGTACTTC. The V call is TRBV4-3, the J call TRBJ2-5; D may be TRBD1 (6 bases). The CDR3 length is 16 residues. V was shortened by 0 bases and J by 1 base, with 12 bases between the two germline ends. Germline V CDR1 and CDR2: LGHNA, YSLEER.